These 4 T cell receptor beta chains were sequenced from one sample in a study of CD8+ T cells in alopecia areata. Isolated RNA was reverse transcribed into cDNA used as the sequencing template. Using immunoSEQ multiplex PCR, the repertoire was profiled, and TCRdb retains in-frame clones only, with some absent. In the table there are 80,000 to 100,000 clones, 40% to 50% of which are singletons. The treatment: oral pan-JAK inhibitor, 5-10 mg twice daily. The sample in question was CD8+ T cells sorted from blood, obtained at week 24, from a patient treated with tofacitinib. Receptors originate from a human donor with alopecia areata.

A few counts support this clone. V usage is TRBV29-1 and J usage is TRBJ2-1; D is possibly TRBD2 (6 bases). Germline CDR1 reads SQVTM; CDR2 reads ANQGSEA. The CDR3 runs 13 residues. Trimming took 6 bases from V and 0 from J, leaving 9 bases between them. The DNA of the CDR3 is TGCAGCGTCGGGGACTTCTCCTACAATGAGCAGTTCTTC. It is translated as CSVGDFSYNEQFF.

The rearrangement links TRBV7-2 to TRBJ2-7, with 10 bases aligning to TRBD1. V was clipped by 6 bases and J by 3 bases; unmatched bases: 2. Germline V lookup: CDR1 SGHTA, CDR2 FQGNSA. The CDR3 spans 13 residues. The CDR3 DNA reads as TGTGCCAGCAGGGACAGGGGGTTCTACGAGCAGTACTTC. As protein: CASRDRGFYEQYF.

The chain employs TRBV7-9 and TRBJ2-5; D call uncertain. There are 14 residues in the CDR3. Trimming removed 3 bases from V and 5 bases from J, with 13 bases in between. Germline assignment: CDR1 SEHNR and CDR2 FQNEAQ (reference sequence). The CDR3 sequence: CASSLVRAGETQYF. The CDR3 DNA reads as TGTGCCAGCAGCTTGGTTAGGGCTGGGGAGACCCAGTACTTC.

The genes are TRBV21-1 and TRBJ1-1. TRBV21-1 is a recognized pseudogene. The CDR3 extends over 11 amino acids. The CDR3 nucleotides are TGTGCCAGCAGCCCAAACGGAGAAGCTTTCTTT. Protein sequence: CASSPNGEAFF.